Shown below are 11 T cell receptor beta chains from a single sample sequenced in a study of T cells expressing NK-cell markers (dated by TCRdb to 2020 to 2022). The method behind the library was 5' RACE. Sequencing took place on an Illumina HiSeq 2000. The reads were reprocessed in TCRdb, with one entry per CDR3 protein sequence and no accompanying DNA. The table of this sample itemizes some 450,000 distinct CDR3 sequences. Clones ranked in the top ten supply roughly 8% of the sample. The sample comprised blood T cells: a sorted CD56 or NKG2C T cell subset, CD4+ or CD8+ T cells, or bulk PBMC T cells (not recorded which). The receptors here all came from a woman aged 18 to 75 in good health.

The chain has TRBV4-2 and TRBJ1-1; TCRdb selects TRBD1, and the lack of DNA leaves this call unchecked. In germline, CDR1 is LGHNA, CDR2 YNFKEQ. This CDR3 has 16 residues. The CDR3 spells CASSPPRGVKSTEAFF.

The chain joins TRBV20-1 to TRBJ1-4; the D call from TCRdb, TRBD1, cannot be confirmed without DNA. The CDR3 sequence is 13 residues long. Germline V gene sequence: CDR1 DFQATT, CDR2 SNEGSKA (reference sequence). CDR3 protein: CSARQGPNEKLFF.

The chain uses TRBV11-2 and TRBJ2-2; TCRdb's assignment of TRBD1 cannot be checked, as there is no DNA. The CDR3 consists of 15 residues. From germline, CDR1 is SGHAT and CDR2 FQNNGV. CDR3 region: CASSADSLSTGELFF.

The chain uses TRBV15 and TRBJ1-2; TCRdb gives TRBD1 as the D gene, but with no DNA this cannot be confirmed. CDR1 and CDR2 (germline): LNHNV, YYDKDF (reference sequence). This CDR3 region has 16 residues. The CDR3 is CATSRDSNGGIYGYTF.

The chain carries TRBV12-3 or TRBV12-4 and TRBJ2-3. This CDR3 has 14 amino acids. CDR3 residues: CASSLGMTAGTQYF.

The chain employs TRBV24-1 and TRBJ2-2; TCRdb reports TRBD1, a call that lacks DNA to check it against. The germline V gene encodes CDR1 KGHDR and CDR2 SFDVKD. CDR3 length: 16 amino acids. The CDR3 is CATSDPGQGDPGELFF.

The rearrangement uses TRBV7-3 and TRBJ1-6; TCRdb indicates TRBD1, and absent DNA this call remains unverified. The CDR3 is 13 amino acids. Germline V CDR1 and CDR2: SGHTA, FQGTGA. The CDR3 region is CASRKDRGSPLHF.

The rearrangement uses TRBV24-1 and TRBJ2-2. CDR3 length equals 11 residues. Germline CDR1 KGHDR, CDR2 SFDVKD. CDR3 sequence: CATSDFGELFF.

This rearrangement joins TRBV7-9 to TRBJ2-3; TCRdb picks TRBD1, but there is no DNA to check that call. In germline, CDR1 is SEHNR, CDR2 FQNEAQ (reference sequence). The CDR3 runs to 16 residues. The chain's CDR3 is CASSLGDRVGTDTQYF.

The V call is TRBV6-2 or TRBV6-3, the J call TRBJ1-1; the TCRdb D gene call, TRBD1, has no DNA to confirm it. CDR1 MNHEY and CDR2 SVGEGT come from the germline V gene. This CDR3 has 15 residues. CDR3 amino acids: CASSFFGGGKTEAFF.

The J gene is TRBJ1-4, the V gene TRBV7-6; TCRdb's D call, TRBD1, is unchecked because there is no DNA. Germline V CDR1 and CDR2: SGHVS, FNYEAQ. CDR3 length: 12 residues. The CDR3 reads CASSGFGGELFF.